Listed below are T cell receptor beta chains from one sample, sequenced in a study of memory CD4+ T cells and cytomegalovirus serostatus. Measured with immunoSEQ multiplex PCR; TCRdb has only the in-frame clones, and not every one. The data hold 50,000 to 75,000 clones, with 82% observed a single time. The material sequenced was memory CD4+ T cells from blood. These receptors originate from an adult in good health and CMV-seronegative. The CDR3 runs from the conserved cysteine through the conserved F or W. The order of the fields is J gene, V gene, clone size, D gene, CDR3 DNA, CDR3 protein. D genes are given only for firm matches. The size of a clone is reported for some rows only, either as once, few or many, or as a class for expanded clones.

TRBJ1-6,TRBV7-8,NA,NA,TGTGCCAGCAGCACCCGGGACGGTTATAATTCACCCCTCCACTTT,CASSTRDGYNSPLHF
TRBJ2-7,TRBV25-1,few,NA,TGTGCCAGCAGTGAAGAGCGCCGCTCCTACGAGCAGTACTTC,CASSEERRSYEQYF
TRBJ1-2,TRBV4-2,NA,NA,TGTGCCAGCAGCCAAGATGTGCGCGATTTTGGCTATGGCTACACCTTC,CASSQDVRDFGYGYTF
TRBJ1-5,TRBV15,few,TRBD1,TGTGCCACCAGCAGGGGACAGGGGGCATCAAGTCAGCCCCAGCATTTT,CATSRGQGASSQPQHF
TRBJ2-3,TRBV10-3,NA,TRBD2,TGTGCCATCAGTGGGGCCGGAGCGGGGGACACAGATACGCAGTATTTT,CAISGAGAGDTDTQYF
TRBJ1-2,TRBV28,NA,TRBD1,TGTGCCAGCAGCACTACCGACAGGGCGTTGGGCGGCTACACCTTC,CASSTTDRALGGYTF
TRBJ2-6,TRBV12-5,NA,NA,TGTGCTAGTGGTTTGGGGGGCTCTGGGGCCAACGTCCTGACTTTC,CASGLGGSGANVLTF
TRBJ2-2,TRBV27,NA,NA,TGTGCCAGCAGGCAGGGGAACACCGGGGAGCTGTTTTTT,CASRQGNTGELFF
TRBJ2-3,TRBV10-3,NA,NA,TGTGCCATCAAAGGGCCCCAAGCGGGCCTGAGCACAGATACGCAGTATTTT,CAIKGPQAGLSTDTQYF
TRBJ2-7,TRBV2,NA,NA,TGTGCCAGCAGTGTAAAATACGAGCAGTACTTC,CASSVKYEQYF
TRBJ2-2,TRBV5-5,NA,TRBD2,TGTGCCAGCAGCCGGGACTACACTAACTCGAACACCGGGGAGCTGTTTTTT,CASSRDYTNSNTGELFF
TRBJ2-2,TRBV19,NA,NA,TGTGCCAGTATTCTCCGGGCGGGCACCGGGGAGCTGTTTTTT,CASILRAGTGELFF
TRBJ2-7,TRBV4-1,NA,NA,TGCGCCAGCAGCCAGAGGGACGACTCCTACGAGCAGTACTTC,CASSQRDDSYEQYF
TRBJ2-7,TRBV14,once,NA,TGTGCCAGCAGCCCGAGGGGGGGCTCTCCCGAGCAGTACTTC,CASSPRGGSPEQYF
TRBJ2-5,TRBV7-7,NA,TRBD2,TGTGCCAGCAGCTTGACCCTAGCGGGGGCCCAAGAGACCCAGTACTTC,CASSLTLAGAQETQYF
TRBJ2-1,TRBV5-1,NA,TRBD2,TGCGCCAGCAGCTTGGGACTAGCGGGAGGGCCCTACAATGAGCAGTTCTTC,CASSLGLAGGPYNEQFF
TRBJ2-2,TRBV27,NA,NA,TGTGCCAGCAGTGCGGACAGAATCACCGGGGAGCTGTTTTTT,CASSADRITGELFF
TRBJ2-3,TRBV30,once,NA,TGTGCCTGGAGTAGGGGTAGCGGACGCACAGATACGCAGTATTTT,CAWSRGSGRTDTQYF
TRBJ2-3,TRBV6-6,NA,NA,TGTGCCAGCGGGCCCTGGGGGGCGGATACGCAGTATTTT,CASGPWGADTQYF
TRBJ2-7,TRBV6-1,NA,TRBD2,TGTGCCACCCGAGTCTCTAGCGGGGAAACCTACGAGCAGTACTTC,CATRVSSGETYEQYF
TRBJ2-6,TRBV19,NA,TRBD1,TGTGCCAGTAGTAGGGACAGTTTCCTATACTCTGGGGCCAACGTCCTGACTTTC,CASSRDSFLYSGANVLTF
TRBJ2-3,TRBV27,NA,NA,TGTGCCAGCAGTTTCTATTATGGGGACACAGATACGCAGTATTTT,CASSFYYGDTDTQYF
TRBJ2-5,TRBV4-1,NA,TRBD1,TGCGCCAGCAGCCTGTCAGGGGGAAGGGAAGAGACCCAGTACTTC,CASSLSGGREETQYF
TRBJ1-4,TRBV2,few,NA,TGTGCCAGCAGTGTACGGGGGGAAAAACTGTTTTTT,CASSVRGEKLFF
TRBJ2-7,TRBV19,NA,NA,TGTGCCAGTAGTCAGGACAGCTCCTACGAGCAGTACTTC,CASSQDSSYEQYF
TRBJ1-2,TRBV28,NA,TRBD1,TGTGCCAGCAGGGACAGGACTAACTATGGCTACACCTTC,CASRDRTNYGYTF